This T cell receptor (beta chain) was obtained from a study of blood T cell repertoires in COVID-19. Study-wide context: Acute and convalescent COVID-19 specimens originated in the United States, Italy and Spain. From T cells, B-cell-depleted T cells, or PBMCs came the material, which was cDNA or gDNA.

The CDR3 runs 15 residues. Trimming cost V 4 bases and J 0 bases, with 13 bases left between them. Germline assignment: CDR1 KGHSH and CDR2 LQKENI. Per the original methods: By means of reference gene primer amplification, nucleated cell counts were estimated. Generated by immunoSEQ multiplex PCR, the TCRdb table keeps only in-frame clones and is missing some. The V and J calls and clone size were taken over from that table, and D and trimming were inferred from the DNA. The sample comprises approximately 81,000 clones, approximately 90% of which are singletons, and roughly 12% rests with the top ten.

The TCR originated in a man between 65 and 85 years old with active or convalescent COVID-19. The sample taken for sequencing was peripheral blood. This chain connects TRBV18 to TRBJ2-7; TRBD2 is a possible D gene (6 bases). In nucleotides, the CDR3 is TGTGCCAGCTCACTTTCCGGGACTGGCTCCTACGAGCAGTACTTC. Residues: CASSLSGTGSYEQYF.